This TCR beta chain was observed in a study of shared clonotypes between healthy human individuals. The method was immunoSEQ multiplex PCR; TCRdb's version includes in-frame clones alone and lacks a portion of them. This table holds 2 million to 2.5 million clones, roughly 95% found once. After removal of 4 bases from V and 3 bases from J, the junction contained 10 bases not matched to a gene. The germline V gene has CDR1 MNHEY and CDR2 SMNVEV (reference sequence). The CDR3 totals 16 residues. The sequenced sample consisted of naive CD4+ T cells sorted from blood. Subset reported: CD45RA+ positively selected. The chain has TRBV27 and TRBJ2-3; TRBD2 aligns across 7 bases. The receptor was isolated from a man younger than 35 in good health. DNA for the CDR3: TGTGCCAGCAGTTCACTCCCTAGCGGATCTACAGATACGCAGTATTTT. It translates to CASSSLPSGSTDTQYF.